This T cell receptor beta chain was sequenced during a study of T cells expressing NK-cell markers. Study overall: Sequencing covered eight donors, seven HCMV-seropositive and one seronegative.

TCRdb derives one entry per CDR3 protein from the 5' RACE reads, leaving out DNA. This sample's clone table lists almost 450,000 distinct CDR3 sequences. The CDR3 is 13 amino acids. The V gene is TRBV12-3 or TRBV12-4, the J gene TRBJ2-1. The source of this sequence is a woman between 18 and 70 years old in good health. The sequenced sample consisted of blood T cells: a sorted CD56 or NKG2C T cell subset, CD4+ or CD8+ T cells, or bulk PBMC T cells (not recorded which). This CDR3 reads CAIGQGYYNEQFF.